In this sample, the clone carrying this T cell receptor (beta chain) turned up many times. The antigen remains unidentified. V was pared by 8 bases and J by 1 base, with 15 bases between. This CDR3 has 14 amino acids. CDR1 is MDHEN, CDR2 SYDVKM, per germline. The record originates from a study of response to subunit inactivated influenza vaccine. TCRdb re-called the RT-PCR reads through MiXCR, storing one row per CDR3 protein. In the table there are hundreds of thousands of distinct CDR3 sequences, 12% of which are singletons. General study results and limits: Authors suggested each seasonal flu vaccination may recruit only limited numbers of new T cells.

The sequence was obtained from a man aged 45-65 years who received an inactivated influenza vaccine. Specimen: non-naive T cells sorted from PBMCs, collected 14 to 15 days before vaccination. V usage is TRBV28 and J usage is TRBJ2-7, with D possibly matching TRBD2 (7 bases). The CDR3 loop reads CASGWGGRSYEQYF. The CDR3 DNA is TGTGCCAGCGGGTGGGGGGGGCGATCCTACGAGCAGTACTTC.